One and the same sample provided the 27 T cell receptor beta chains below, sequenced in a study of T cell repertoires in cytomegalovirus infection. MiXCR was run by TCRdb on the reads, yielding one entry per CDR3 protein. The sample yields approximately 170,000 distinct CDR3 sequences, approximately 17% seen once. The sample was CD8+ T cells from PBMCs. Source of these receptors: a human donor in good health (CMV status not recorded). Some clones in this sample may be carry-over from other donors' samples.

Only a few counts were recorded for this clonotype. V usage is TRBV7-9 and J usage is TRBJ2-7, with D possibly TRBD1 on 6 matching bases. This CDR3 is built from 15 residues. Trimming stripped 5 bases from V and 3 bases from J, with 17 bases between. CDR1 and CDR2 (germline): SEHNR, FQNEAQ (reference sequence). The CDR3 protein is CASSPANREFYEQYF. The CDR3 DNA is TGTGCCAGCAGCCCAGCCAACAGGGAATTCTACGAGCAGTACTTC.

This clonotype was found a few times. In DNA form, the CDR3 reads TGTGCCAGCAGCAAAGGAACTTATGGCTACACCTTC. This sequence encodes CASSKGTYGYTF. The J gene is TRBJ1-2, the V gene TRBV7-9; D not resolved. In germline, CDR1 is SEHNR, CDR2 FQNEAQ (reference sequence). The CDR3 runs to 12 residues. V was shortened by 5 bases and J by 5 bases, with 9 bases between the two germline ends.

By share of the sample, this clonotype is medium-sized. The rearrangement joins TRBV6-2 or TRBV6-3 to TRBJ2-2; D is unresolved. The CDR3 extends over 13 amino acids. Per germline, CDR1 MNHEY and CDR2 SVGEGT. Trimming left V 6 bases short and J 6 bases short, with 11 bases between. DNA of the CDR3: TGTGCCAGCAGCTACCGTCCAGCCGGGGAGCTGTTTTTT. It codes for CASSYRPAGELFF.

This clonotype showed up just a few times. V gene TRBV7-9 combines with J gene TRBJ1-1, with 9 bases matching TRBD1. The CDR3 has 18 amino acids. The germline CDR1 and CDR2 sequences are SEHNR and FQNEAQ (reference sequence). V was pared by 5 bases and J by 0 bases, with 13 bases of the junction left unmatched. CDR3 coding DNA: TGTGCCAGCAGCCATCCCGTGGGGACAGGGACCGTGAACACTGAAGCTTTCTTT. The encoded protein is CASSHPVGTGTVNTEAFF.

In its sample, this clonotype was seen a few times. The J gene is TRBJ1-1, the V gene TRBV28, with D possibly matching TRBD1 (5 bases). V was clipped by 5 bases and J by 5 bases, with 12 bases between them. CDR1 and CDR2 from the germline V gene are MDHEN and SYDVKM. CDR3 size: 13 residues. CDR3 protein: CASSPGGLTEAFF. The CDR3 region has the DNA TGTGCCAGCAGTCCGGGGGGATTGACTGAAGCTTTCTTT.

The V and J genes are TRBV6-1 and TRBJ1-4; D is uncertain. The germline gives CDR1 MNHNS, CDR2 SASEGT. The CDR3 runs to 11 residues. Deletions cut 11 bases from V and 12 bases from J, with 16 bases between. The CDR3 is CAALDGHELFF. The CDR3 DNA reads as TGTGCCGCCCTCGACGGTCACGAACTGTTTTTT.

This clonotype was picked up many times. The rearrangement joins TRBV7-8 to TRBJ2-5; tentative D call: TRBD1 (6 bases). Germline V gene data show CDR1 as SGHVS and CDR2 as FQNEAQ. With 2 bases removed from V and 0 bases from J, the gap between germline ends came to 7 bases. This CDR3 comprises 14 residues. The CDR3 DNA sequence: TGTGCCAGCAGCTTACGGACAGACCAAGAGACCCAGTACTTC. Translation gives CASSLRTDQETQYF.

This chain connects TRBV7-9 to TRBJ2-7; 9 bases line up with TRBD1. The CDR3 contains 14 residues. CDR1 is SEHNR, CDR2 FQNEAQ, per germline (reference sequence). J was trimmed by 1 base and V by 11 bases; bases with no gene match: 9. DNA of the CDR3: TGTGCCTATCCCGCGGACAGGGGATCCTACGAGCAGTACTTC. As protein: CAYPADRGSYEQYF.

The rearrangement uses TRBV25-1 and TRBJ2-1; no clear D. The germline V and J ends were trimmed by 6 bases and 4 bases, with 13 bases remaining between them. The CDR3 covers 14 residues. CDR1 is MGHDK, CDR2 SYGVNS, per germline. This CDR3 reads CASSRKSSYNEQFF. CDR3 sequence (DNA): TGTGCCAGCAGCAGGAAGAGTAGTTACAATGAGCAGTTCTTC.

The chain recombines TRBV6-2 or TRBV6-3 with TRBJ1-5; 7 positions agree with TRBD1. The CDR3 length is 14 residues. Trimming cost V 5 bases and J 3 bases; bases outside gene matches: 4. Germline V gives CDR1 MNHEY, CDR2 SVGEGT. The CDR3 DNA sequence: TGTGCCAGCAGTACCACAGGGGACAATCAGCCCCAGCATTTT. Translated: CASSTTGDNQPQHF.

This rearrangement joins TRBV14 to TRBJ2-7; TRBD2 matches 8 bases. CDR1 and CDR2 from the germline V gene are SGHDN and FVKESK. Germline trimming cut 4 bases from V and 10 bases from J; bases unmatched to any gene: 15. The CDR3 is 15 amino acids. This chain's CDR3 is CASSPGLASYESQYF. DNA of the CDR3: TGTGCCAGCAGCCCAGGACTAGCTTCCTACGAGAGCCAGTACTTC.

The chain joins TRBV7-2 to TRBJ2-1, with unresolved D. This CDR3 has 9 residues. CDR1 is SGHTA, CDR2 FQGNSA, per germline. Between the trimmed V and J ends, which lost 8 bases and 6 bases, there was a span of 2 bases. This CDR3 is CASSNEQFF. CDR3 in DNA: TGTGCCAGCTCCAATGAGCAGTTCTTC. Full variable domain (rest looked up from reference TRBV7-2 and TRBJ2-1): GAGVSQSPSNKVTEKGKDVELRCDPISGHTALYWYRQSLGQGLEFLIYFQGNSAPDKSGLPSDRFSAERTGGSVSTLTIQRTQQEDSAVYLCASSNEQFFGPGTRLTVL.

A few counts support this clonotype. The chain links TRBV12-3 or TRBV12-4 to TRBJ2-7; 8 bases fit TRBD1. Trimming cost V 6 bases and J 0 bases; bases outside gene matches: 13. The CDR3 spans 17 residues. CDR3 residues: CASSLWTGKESSYEQYF. The CDR3 nucleotides are TGTGCCAGCAGCCTTTGGACAGGGAAAGAGAGCTCCTACGAGCAGTACTTC.

Only a few counts were recorded for this clonotype. The chain uses TRBV7-9 and TRBJ2-1; 8 bases are shared with TRBD2. J was trimmed by 2 bases and V by 5 bases; bases with no gene match: 8. The CDR3 contains 16 residues. The germline CDR1 and CDR2 sequences are SEHNR and FQNEAQ (reference sequence). CDR3 in DNA: TGTGCCAGCAGCCCCACACGGGGGGGCGCCTACAATGAGCAGTTCTTC. Translation: CASSPTRGGAYNEQFF.

This clonotype showed up just a few times. The V and J genes are TRBV28 and TRBJ2-1; D call uncertain. Germline V gene data show CDR1 as MDHEN and CDR2 as SYDVKM. The CDR3 covers 15 residues. V gave up 3 bases and J gave up 5 bases, with 14 bases separating them. CDR3 sequence: CASSLRPNPHNEQFF. CDR3 in DNA: TGTGCCAGCAGTTTGAGGCCCAATCCCCACAATGAGCAGTTCTTC.

This clonotype has ten or more counts. The chain carries TRBV6-2 or TRBV6-3 and TRBJ2-1; D not certain. The CDR3 has 12 residues. V lost 3 bases and J lost 4, with 4 bases in between. CDR1 is MNHEY and CDR2 is SVGEGT in the germline V gene. CDR3 nucleotide sequence: TGTGCCAGCAGTTATAAATACAATGAGCAGTTCTTC. It yields the protein CASSYKYNEQFF.

The V and J genes are TRBV27 and TRBJ2-3; D is undetermined. Trimming removed 5 bases at V and 0 bases at J, with 3 bases between. Germline CDR1 MNHEY, CDR2 SMNVEV (reference sequence). The length of the CDR3 is 12 residues. CDR3 nucleotide sequence: TGTGCCAGCAGTGCTAGCACAGATACGCAGTATTTT. Translating gives CASSASTDTQYF.

This sequence joins TRBV28 and TRBJ2-7; D is unclear. V gave up 5 bases and J gave up 6 bases, with 17 bases separating them. The germline V gene has CDR1 MDHEN and CDR2 SYDVKM. The CDR3 covers 14 residues. This CDR3 is CASSPRPGISEQYF. DNA for the CDR3: TGTGCCAGCAGTCCCCGCCCTGGAATTTCCGAGCAGTACTTC.

This clonotype was counted only a few times. The genes are TRBV7-9 and TRBJ1-1, with 8 bases fitting TRBD1. Trimming cost V 2 bases and J 5 bases; bases outside gene matches: 7. Germline CDR1 and CDR2: SEHNR and FQNEAQ (reference sequence). CDR3 length: 15 amino acids. The CDR3 loop reads CASSLPSGGRTEAFF. The DNA for the CDR3 is TGTGCCAGCAGCTTACCGTCAGGGGGCCGGACTGAAGCTTTCTTT. The full variable domain, its missing parts supplied by reference TRBV7-9 and TRBJ1-1, is DTGVSQNPRHKITKRGQNVTFRCDPISEHNRLYWYRQTLGQGPEFLTYFQNEAQLEKSRLLSDRFSAERPKGSFSTLEIQRTEQGDSAMYLCASSLPSGGRTEAFFGQGTRLTVV.

This clonotype has only a few counts. The chain employs TRBV7-9 and TRBJ1-5; D is unclear. The CDR3 is 14 residues long. The V gene lost 5 bases and the J gene lost 3 bases, with 11 bases spanning the gap. Germline lookup yields CDR1 SEHNR and CDR2 FQNEAQ (reference sequence). The CDR3 sequence is CASSADGYNQPQHF. For the CDR3, the DNA is TGTGCCAGCAGCGCCGACGGATACAATCAGCCCCAGCATTTT. Complete variable domain (other parts from reference TRBV7-9 and TRBJ1-5): DTGVSQNPRHKITKRGQNVTFRCDPISEHNRLYWYRQTLGQGPEFLTYFQNEAQLEKSRLLSDRFSAERPKGSFSTLEIQRTEQGDSAMYLCASSADGYNQPQHFGDGTRLSIL.

A few counts support this clonotype. For the CDR3, the DNA is TGTGCCAGCACCAGGGGTAGGGGATTGGAGACCCAGTACTTC. Amino acid sequence: CASTRGRGLETQYF. The chain has TRBV28 and TRBJ2-5, with TRBD1 as a possible D gene (6 bases). Germline V CDR1 and CDR2: MDHEN, SYDVKM. V was trimmed by 7 bases and J by 5 bases, leaving 17 bases between them. The CDR3 is 14 amino acids.

The chain carries TRBV7-9 and TRBJ1-5; D is uncertain. Trimming pared 5 bases from V and 4 bases from J, leaving 9 bases between. Germline loops: CDR1 SEHNR, CDR2 FQNEAQ (reference sequence). This CDR3 spans 13 amino acids. The CDR3 coding sequence is TGTGCCAGCAGCGGGAAGGAGAATCAGCCCCAGCATTTT. Residues: CASSGKENQPQHF.

V usage is TRBV25-1 and J usage is TRBJ2-7; 8 bases map to TRBD1. Germline CDR1 reads MGHDK; CDR2 reads SYGVNS. The junction had 8 bases not matched to a gene; V was cut back by 6 bases and J by 4 bases. The CDR3 loop spans 14 amino acids. CDR3 coding DNA: TGTGCCAGCAGACGTGGACAGGGTCCTTACGAGCAGTACTTC. It encodes CASRRGQGPYEQYF.

This clonotype was detected a few times. V and J are TRBV11-2 and TRBJ1-1; unclear D gene. The CDR3 has 13 residues. Germline V lookup: CDR1 SGHAT, CDR2 FQNNGV. Trimming took off 0 bases at V and 11 bases at J, with 13 bases between the two ends. DNA of the CDR3: TGTGCCAGCAGCTTAGATTGGGGAATCTGGGCTTTCTTT. It encodes CASSLDWGIWAFF.

This clonotype has at least ten counts. The V call is TRBV7-9, the J call TRBJ2-1; a weak D match, TRBD2 (5 bases). Germline V CDR1 and CDR2: SEHNR, FQNEAQ (reference sequence). The CDR3 sequence is 16 residues long. V lost 5 bases, J lost 0 bases, and 14 bases lay in between. CDR3 DNA sequence: TGTGCCAGCAGCGGACGCAGTGGGAGCTCCTACAATGAGCAGTTCTTC. Translation gives CASSGRSGSSYNEQFF.

There are a few counts of this clonotype. The rearrangement links TRBV7-2 to TRBJ1-2; no firm D call. The CDR3 length is 13 residues. Germline CDR1 reads SGHTA; CDR2 reads FQGNSA. V was shortened by 6 bases and J by 3 bases, with 11 bases between the two germline ends. The CDR3 region is CASSDLGHYGYTF. CDR3 nucleotides: TGTGCCAGCAGTGATCTGGGCCACTATGGCTACACCTTC.

There are a few counts of this clonotype. The chain recombines TRBV11-2 with TRBJ2-5; possible D gene TRBD1, 6 bases. There are 14 residues in the CDR3. Trimming pared 4 bases from V and 5 bases from J, leaving 14 bases between. CDR1 is SGHAT, CDR2 FQNNGV, per germline. The CDR3 region is CASSSPQGWETQYF. The CDR3 bases are TGTGCCAGCAGCTCACCACAGGGATGGGAGACCCAGTACTTC.